This record looks at one T cell receptor beta chain sequence and its context. Trimming removed 5 bases at V and 6 bases at J, with 8 bases between. CDR3 length: 12 residues. Germline V gene sequence: CDR1 SEHNR, CDR2 FQNEAQ (reference sequence). Sequencing used immunoSEQ multiplex PCR; TCRdb keeps in-frame clones, though not all of them. The table records approximately 170,000 clones, 88% of them present only once. The data stem from a study of blood T cell repertoires in COVID-19. About the study: The cDNA or gDNA used as material had been derived from T cells, B-cell-depleted T cells, or PBMCs.

The chain recombines TRBV7-9 with TRBJ2-1; maybe TRBD1 (6 bases). Sequenced: peripheral blood. The clonotype comes from a man aged 30 to 39 with acute or convalescent COVID-19. CDR3 sequence (DNA): TGTGCCAGCAGCCAGGGGAGCAATGAGCAGTTCTTC. This encodes CASSQGSNEQFF.